This is a list of T cell receptor beta chains from one sample in a study of blood T cells in healthy people across ages. TCRdb redid the calling of the 5' RACE reads with MiXCR, one entry per CDR3 protein. The table has some 780,000 distinct CDR3 sequences, 45% to 70% seen once. Sequenced sample: blood. These receptors were obtained from a man between 40 and 49 years old in good health. CDR3s include the opening cysteine and the closing phenylalanine or tryptophan. Each record gives: V gene, clone size, J gene, D gene, CDR3 protein, CDR3 DNA. D genes are given only for firm matches. Some rows have no size entry. The others give once, few or many, or a class for an expanded clone.

V gene: TRBV5-1; clone size: -; J gene: TRBJ1-4; D gene: TRBD1; CDR3 protein: CASSSYRGSGEELFF; CDR3 DNA: TGCGCCAGCAGCAGCTACAGGGGATCAGGCGAAGAACTGTTTTTT
V gene: TRBV20-1; clone size: -; J gene: TRBJ1-5; D gene: -; CDR3 protein: CSATGTVSNQPQHF; CDR3 DNA: TGCAGTGCAACTGGGACGGTCAGCAATCAGCCCCAGCATTTT
V gene: TRBV2; clone size: -; J gene: TRBJ2-1; D gene: TRBD2; CDR3 protein: CARTGIGGGEQFF; CDR3 DNA: TGTGCCAGAACCGGGATTGGGGGAGGGGAGCAGTTCTTC
V gene: TRBV28; clone size: -; J gene: TRBJ1-2; D gene: -; CDR3 protein: CTSREGYGYTF; CDR3 DNA: TGTACCAGCAGAGAGGGGTATGGCTACACCTTC
V gene: TRBV20-1; clone size: -; J gene: TRBJ2-1; D gene: TRBD2; CDR3 protein: CSATSGSGRENEQFF; CDR3 DNA: TGCAGTGCTACCTCCGGTAGCGGGAGGGAGAATGAGCAGTTCTTC
V gene: TRBV9; clone size: -; J gene: TRBJ2-7; D gene: -; CDR3 protein: CASSEAGPSGEQYF; CDR3 DNA: TGTGCCAGCAGCGAAGCAGGGCCCTCGGGCGAGCAGTACTTC
V gene: TRBV3-1; clone size: -; J gene: TRBJ2-7; D gene: -; CDR3 protein: CASSQRGEGPYEQYF; CDR3 DNA: TGTGCCAGCAGCCAAAGGGGAGAGGGTCCCTACGAGCAGTACTTC
V gene: TRBV9; clone size: many; J gene: TRBJ2-1; D gene: -; CDR3 protein: CASSVASDNEQFF; CDR3 DNA: TGTGCCAGCAGCGTAGCCAGCGACAATGAGCAGTTCTTC
V gene: TRBV12-3/TRBV12-4; clone size: -; J gene: TRBJ2-7; D gene: -; CDR3 protein: CASSANRDEQYF; CDR3 DNA: TGTGCCAGCAGTGCCAACAGGGACGAGCAGTACTTC
V gene: TRBV14; clone size: few; J gene: TRBJ2-5; D gene: TRBD1; CDR3 protein: CASSPGGQGFETQYF; CDR3 DNA: TGTGCCAGCAGCCCGGGGGGACAGGGTTTTGAGACCCAGTACTTC
V gene: TRBV4-2; clone size: -; J gene: TRBJ2-7; D gene: -; CDR3 protein: CASSQVLTYEQYF; CDR3 DNA: TGTGCCAGCAGCCAAGTTCTAACCTACGAGCAGTACTTC
V gene: TRBV20-1; clone size: few; J gene: TRBJ1-2; D gene: -; CDR3 protein: CSVLSGNYGYTF; CDR3 DNA: TGCAGTGTCCTGTCGGGGAACTATGGCTACACCTTC
V gene: TRBV7-9; clone size: -; J gene: TRBJ2-2; D gene: TRBD1; CDR3 protein: CASSLGTGVTGELFF; CDR3 DNA: TGTGCCAGCAGCTTGGGGACAGGGGTGACCGGGGAGCTGTTTTTT
V gene: TRBV6-2/TRBV6-3; clone size: once; J gene: TRBJ2-3; D gene: -; CDR3 protein: CASSDTGGFTDTQYF; CDR3 DNA: TGTGCCAGCAGCGACACTGGCGGGTTCACAGATACGCAGTATTTT
V gene: TRBV12-3/TRBV12-4; clone size: -; J gene: TRBJ1-4; D gene: TRBD1; CDR3 protein: CASSPDRGQVYNEKLFF; CDR3 DNA: TGTGCCAGCAGTCCTGACAGGGGGCAGGTTTATAATGAAAAACTGTTTTTT
V gene: TRBV28; clone size: few; J gene: TRBJ2-5; D gene: TRBD2; CDR3 protein: CASSSNLLTSGLSLETQYF; CDR3 DNA: TGTGCCAGCAGTTCAAACCTCCTGACTAGCGGGTTGAGTCTGGAGACCCAGTACTTC
V gene: TRBV4-2; clone size: -; J gene: TRBJ2-1; D gene: -; CDR3 protein: CASSSPGWDEQFF; CDR3 DNA: TGTGCCAGCAGCTCCCCGGGTTGGGATGAGCAGTTCTTC
V gene: TRBV27; clone size: -; J gene: TRBJ2-6; D gene: -; CDR3 protein: CASSGKSGANVLTF; CDR3 DNA: TGTGCCAGCAGTGGAAAGTCTGGGGCCAACGTCCTGACTTTC
V gene: TRBV6-4; clone size: -; J gene: TRBJ2-7; D gene: -; CDR3 protein: CASSATGFSDEQYF; CDR3 DNA: TGTGCCAGCAGTGCCACGGGGTTCTCGGATGAGCAGTACTTC
V gene: TRBV29-1; clone size: few; J gene: TRBJ2-1; D gene: TRBD2; CDR3 protein: CSLSGRALNEQFF; CDR3 DNA: TGCAGCCTAAGCGGGAGGGCCCTTAATGAGCAGTTCTTC
V gene: TRBV3-1; clone size: -; J gene: TRBJ2-7; D gene: -; CDR3 protein: CASSQPGAPTNEQYF; CDR3 DNA: TGTGCCAGCAGCCAGCCCGGGGCCCCAACGAACGAGCAGTACTTC
V gene: TRBV7-9; clone size: -; J gene: TRBJ2-7; D gene: TRBD2; CDR3 protein: CASSQRLASYEQYF; CDR3 DNA: TGTGCCAGCAGCCAACGACTAGCTTCGTACGAGCAGTACTTC
V gene: TRBV7-9; clone size: -; J gene: TRBJ2-1; D gene: -; CDR3 protein: CASSLARLQGRGYNEQFF; CDR3 DNA: TGTGCCAGCAGCTTAGCCCGTCTACAGGGGCGGGGATACAATGAGCAGTTCTTC
V gene: TRBV6-6; clone size: few; J gene: TRBJ1-2; D gene: TRBD1; CDR3 protein: CASTAGQGTGYTF; CDR3 DNA: TGTGCCAGCACGGCAGGACAGGGGACTGGCTACACCTTC
V gene: TRBV12-3/TRBV12-4; clone size: -; J gene: TRBJ1-1; D gene: -; CDR3 protein: CASTWGRMNTEAFF; CDR3 DNA: TGTGCCAGCACCTGGGGCAGGATGAACACTGAAGCTTTCTTT
V gene: TRBV14; clone size: few; J gene: TRBJ2-3; D gene: -; CDR3 protein: CASSQEITDTQYF; CDR3 DNA: TGTGCCAGCAGCCAAGAAATCACAGATACGCAGTATTTT
V gene: TRBV20-1; clone size: -; J gene: TRBJ2-7; D gene: TRBD1; CDR3 protein: CSANMDRTYEQYF; CDR3 DNA: TGCAGTGCTAACATGGACAGGACTTACGAGCAGTACTTC
V gene: TRBV4-3; clone size: -; J gene: TRBJ2-4; D gene: TRBD2; CDR3 protein: CASSQAPGLAGGPAKNIQYF; CDR3 DNA: TGCGCCAGCAGCCAAGCCCCCGGACTAGCGGGAGGGCCAGCCAAAAACATTCAGTACTTC
V gene: TRBV25-1; clone size: many; J gene: TRBJ2-2; D gene: TRBD1; CDR3 protein: CASRLDRDTGELFF; CDR3 DNA: TGTGCCAGCAGACTGGACAGGGACACCGGGGAGCTGTTTTTT
V gene: TRBV6-1; clone size: -; J gene: TRBJ2-5; D gene: -; CDR3 protein: CASSIMDSSETQYF; CDR3 DNA: TGTGCCAGCAGCATCATGGACTCGAGTGAGACCCAGTACTTC
V gene: TRBV12-3/TRBV12-4; clone size: -; J gene: TRBJ2-7; D gene: -; CDR3 protein: CASSPGRQGGEQYF; CDR3 DNA: TGTGCCAGCAGTCCCGGCCGACAGGGAGGCGAGCAGTACTTC